Sequencing of this T cell receptor beta chain was carried out in a study of T-cell memory formation after mild COVID-19. Across the study: TCR clusters were mostly donor specific. Findings and limits, study-wide: Clones that contracted from day 15 to 85 had balanced CD4/CD8; later expanders were CD4+ biased. The CD4+ clones that contracted clustered mainly within CM and EM, and the CD8+ clones concentrated in EMRA.

This clonotype was found a few times. Its antigen is currently unknown. TCRdb independently ran MiXCR on the 5' RACE reads; one entry per CDR3 protein. This repertoire shows approximately 170,000 distinct CDR3 sequences, roughly 13% found once; its top ten account for about 3.6%. J was trimmed by 9 bases and V by 6 bases; bases with no gene match: 10. The CDR3 length is 14 residues. Germline loops: CDR1 SNHLY, CDR2 FYNNEI. The sample consisted of PBMCs or a T cell subset sorted from them (not recorded which). The TCR comes from a man between 18 and 29 years old who had mild COVID-19 (a few samples of this study predate the infection). Cell type and time point are not known. The chain employs TRBV2 and TRBJ2-4; 8 bases map to TRBD1. For the CDR3, the DNA is TGTGCCAGCAGGGCGGACAGGGTTATCGCCATTCAGTACTTC. It codes for CASRADRVIAIQYF.